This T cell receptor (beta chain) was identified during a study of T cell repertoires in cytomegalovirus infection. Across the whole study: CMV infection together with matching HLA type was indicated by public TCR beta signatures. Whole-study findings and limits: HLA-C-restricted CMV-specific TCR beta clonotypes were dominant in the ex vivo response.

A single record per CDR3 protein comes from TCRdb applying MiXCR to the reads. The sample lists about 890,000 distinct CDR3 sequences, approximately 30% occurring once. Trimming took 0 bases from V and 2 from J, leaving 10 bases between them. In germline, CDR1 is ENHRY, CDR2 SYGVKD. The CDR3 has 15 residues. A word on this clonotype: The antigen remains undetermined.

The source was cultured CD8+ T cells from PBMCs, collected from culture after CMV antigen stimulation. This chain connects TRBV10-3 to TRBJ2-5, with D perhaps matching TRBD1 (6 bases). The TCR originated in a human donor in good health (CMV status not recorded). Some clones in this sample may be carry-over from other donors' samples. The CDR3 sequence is CAISESTTGQETQYF. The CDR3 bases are TGTGCCATCAGTGAGTCGACAACAGGGCAAGAGACCCAGTACTTC.